This T cell receptor beta chain comes out of a study of CD8 T cells in ankylosing spondylitis. Study-wide points: Some motif variants were previously reported in reactive arthritis synovial fluid and blood. Disease-linked clones had a CD8+ phenotype and relatively low frequency in peripheral blood. What seemed typical of ankylosing spondylitis blood was a TCR beta motif built from under 10 highly homologous variants.

Molecular-barcoded quantitative 5'-RACE produced these TCR beta libraries. TCRdb recomputed calls from the 5' RACE reads with MiXCR, one row per CDR3 protein. The data hold 250,000 to 350,000 distinct CDR3 sequences, with around 18% observed a single time. As concerns this clonotype: Its antigen remains unknown.

The germline V gene has CDR1 SQVTM and CDR2 ANQGSEA. The V and J ends lost 7 bases and 4 bases respectively, with 16 bases between them. This CDR3 comprises 13 residues. This rearrangement joins TRBV29-1 to TRBJ2-5; D gene unclear. The source of this sequence is a male donor with ankylosing spondylitis or in good health (not recorded which). The sample comprised blood, either unsorted or a sorted T cell fraction (not recorded which). CDR3 coding DNA: TGCAGCGCTGCCATTGGCGTCGGAGAGACCCAGTACTTC. It codes for CSAAIGVGETQYF.